This T cell receptor beta chain was captured by sequencing in a study of beta chain features in type 1 diabetes. Every isolated RNA sample was fully reverse transcribed, so sequencing captured expressed TCRB transcripts. The assay was immunoSEQ multiplex PCR, and TCRdb's table has in-frame clones only and misses some. The sample lists about 150,000 clones, roughly 9% occurring once. Study-level points and caveats: Across all four CD4+ subsets, people with type 1 diabetes showed modestly shorter TCRB CDR3s.

On this clone: Its antigen remains unknown.

V was trimmed by 0 bases and J by 4 bases, leaving 9 bases between them. The CDR3 runs 14 residues. Germline V lookup: CDR1 SGHTA, CDR2 FQGTGA. Cells sorted by CD45RO/CCR7/CD25/CD127/CD95/CD27 comprised CD4+ naive, central memory, regulatory and stem cell-like memory cells. V usage is TRBV7-3 and J usage is TRBJ1-2, with TRBD1 as a possible D gene (6 bases). The sequenced material came from central memory CD4+ T cells from blood. The receptor was derived from a woman in her thirties with type 1 diabetes. CDR3 sequence reads: CASSLTRGSYGYTF. The CDR3 DNA is TGTGCCAGCAGCTTAACGAGGGGGTCCTATGGCTACACCTTC.